This T cell receptor (beta chain) was profiled in a study of radiotherapy plus CTLA-4 blockade in lung cancer. Study details: Overall, 18% of patients showed an objective response, while around 34% attained disease control. Study-level points and caveats: Radiotherapy plus ipilimumab was followed by expansion in blood of tumor-derived TCR clones.

A note on this clone: Its antigen is unidentified.

Lung cancer patients with chemo-refractory metastatic non-small-cell disease were given focal radiation plus CTLA-4 blockade with ipilimumab. The germline gives CDR1 SEHNR, CDR2 FQNEAQ (reference sequence). V dropped 5 bases and J dropped 8; count of bases not matched to a gene: 15. This CDR3 is built from 16 residues. Profiled with immunoSEQ multiplex PCR; TCRdb holds only in-frame clones, not every one. The repertoire holds 110,000 or so clones, 65% to 85% seen once, with approximately 5% in the top ten. This TCR came from a human donor with non-small cell lung cancer who had a partial response to radiotherapy plus ipilimumab. This rearrangement joins TRBV7-9 to TRBJ2-1, with TRBD1 matching over 7 bases. Sequenced here: peripheral blood, sampled from a patient treated with radiotherapy plus ipilimumab. As DNA, the CDR3 is TGTGCCAGCAGCCAATGGGACAAGGGGGCTAGGGATGAGCAGTTCTTC. This translates into CASSQWDKGARDEQFF.